These 3 T cell receptor beta chains were all obtained from the same sample, sequenced in a study of blood T cell dynamics during melanoma immunotherapy. Time point here: pre-treatment baseline. The method was immunoSEQ multiplex PCR; TCRdb's version includes in-frame clones alone and lacks a portion of them. Among almost 25,000 clones, 87% were seen once, and the ten largest hold about 4.9%. The material sequenced was blood, taken from a patient treated with checkpoint blockade. Source of these receptors: a human donor with melanoma.

The V and J genes are TRBV13 and TRBJ2-5; D is unclear. This CDR3 is built from 16 residues. The V end lost 0 bases, the J end lost 0 bases, and 11 bases lay between the germline ends. Per germline, CDR1 PRHDT and CDR2 FYEKMQ (reference sequence). The CDR3 nucleotides read TGTGCCAGCAGCTTAGGCGAAACCCTATACCAAGAGACCCAGTACTTC. Protein: CASSLGETLYQETQYF.

The gene calls are TRBV2 and TRBJ2-5; tentatively, D is TRBD2 (5 bases). CDR1 and CDR2 from the germline V gene are SNHLY and FYNNEI. The CDR3 totals 15 residues. The ends were cut back, 7 bases at V and 7 bases at J, with 22 bases in the middle. The CDR3 protein is CASIPKGLSWSTQYF. The DNA for the CDR3 is TGTGCCAGCATCCCGAAAGGACTGTCCTGGTCGACCCAGTACTTC.

The chain employs TRBV7-6 and TRBJ2-1; maybe TRBD2 (5 bases). The CDR3 is 13 amino acids. CDR1 and CDR2 (germline): SGHVS, FNYEAQ. Trimming took off 1 base at V and 9 bases at J, with 10 bases between the two ends. DNA of the CDR3: TGTGCCAGCAGCTTAGAACTAGACGGTGAGCAGTTCTTC. It translates to CASSLELDGEQFF.